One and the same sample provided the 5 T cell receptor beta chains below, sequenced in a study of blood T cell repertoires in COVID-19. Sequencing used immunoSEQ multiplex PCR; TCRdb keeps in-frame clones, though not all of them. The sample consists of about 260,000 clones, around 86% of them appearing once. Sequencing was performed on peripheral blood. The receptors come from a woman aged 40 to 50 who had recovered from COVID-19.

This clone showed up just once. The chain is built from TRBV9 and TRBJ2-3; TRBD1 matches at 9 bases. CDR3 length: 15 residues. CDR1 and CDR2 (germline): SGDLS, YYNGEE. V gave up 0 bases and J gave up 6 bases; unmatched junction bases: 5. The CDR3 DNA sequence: TGTGCCAGCAGCGTAGAAGGGACAGGGAGGGATACGCAGTATTTT. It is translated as CASSVEGTGRDTQYF. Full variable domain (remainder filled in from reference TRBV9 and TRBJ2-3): DSGVTQTPKHLITATGQRVTLRCSPRSGDLSVYWYQQSLDQGLQFLIQYYNGEERAKGNILERFSAQQFPDLHSELNLSSLELGDSALYFCASSVEGTGRDTQYFGPGTRLTVL.

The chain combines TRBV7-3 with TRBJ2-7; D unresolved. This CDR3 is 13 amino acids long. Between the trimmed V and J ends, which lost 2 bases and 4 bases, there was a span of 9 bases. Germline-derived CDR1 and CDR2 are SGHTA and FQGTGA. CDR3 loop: CASSLLGAYEQYF. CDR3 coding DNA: TGTGCCAGCAGCTTACTCGGAGCATACGAGCAGTACTTC.

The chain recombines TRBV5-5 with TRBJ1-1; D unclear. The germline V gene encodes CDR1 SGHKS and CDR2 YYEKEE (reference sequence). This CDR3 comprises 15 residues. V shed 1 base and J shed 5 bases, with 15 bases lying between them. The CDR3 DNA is TGTGCCAGCAGCTTGAAAGCGGAAGGGCGTACTGAAGCTTTCTTT. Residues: CASSLKAEGRTEAFF. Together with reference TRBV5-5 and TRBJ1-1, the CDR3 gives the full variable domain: DAGVTQSPTHLIKTRGQQVTLRCSPISGHKSVSWYQQVLGQGPQFIFQYYEKEERGRGNFPDRFSARQFPNYSSELNVNALLLGDSALYLCASSLKAEGRTEAFFGQGTRLTVV.

This CDR3 is CASSEGRGYYEQYF. The CDR3 coding sequence is TGTGCCAGCAGTGAGGGGCGGGGATACTACGAGCAGTACTTC. V usage is TRBV6-1 and J usage is TRBJ2-7; possible D gene TRBD2, 6 bases. The CDR3 contains 14 residues. The V and J ends lost 3 bases and 3 bases respectively, with 12 bases between them. The germline CDR1 and CDR2 sequences are MNHNS and SASEGT.

CDR3: CASSQVSGGDWEQFF. For the CDR3, the DNA is TGCGCCAGCAGCCAAGTTAGCGGGGGGGACTGGGAGCAGTTCTTC. V gene TRBV4-1 combines with J gene TRBJ2-1; 11 bases line up with TRBD2. The germline V gene has CDR1 MGHRA and CDR2 YSYEKL. The CDR3 has 15 residues. Trimming took 1 base from V and 10 from J; bases not matched to a gene: 6.